The present T cell receptor beta chain was sequenced within a study of T cell repertoires in cytomegalovirus infection. This clonotype came up a few times. The germline V gene encodes CDR1 SGHRS and CDR2 YFSETQ. The CDR3 runs to 12 residues. V lost 1 base and J lost 8, with 7 bases in between. Via MiXCR, TCRdb re-called the reads, giving one row per CDR3 protein. Among about 360,000 distinct CDR3 sequences listed, over 15% were seen once. Specimen: PBMCs. This TCR was recovered from a human donor in good health (CMV status not recorded). Some clones in this sample may be carry-over from other donors' samples. This chain connects TRBV5-1 to TRBJ2-1; D could derive from TRBD1 or TRBD2 (5 bases each). CDR3 DNA: TGCGCCAGCAGCTTGCTGGGGGATGAGCAGTTCTTC. It specifies CASSLLGDEQFF.